Listed here are 27 T cell receptor beta chains from one sample, sequenced in a study of T cell repertoires in cytomegalovirus infection. For these TCRs, the target antigens are not known. Via MiXCR, TCRdb re-called the reads, giving one row per CDR3 protein. The sample contains approximately 500,000 distinct CDR3 sequences, roughly a third of which appear only once. The sequenced sample was cultured PBMCs, obtained from culture after CMV antigen stimulation. The source is a human donor in good health (CMV status not recorded). Some clones in this sample may be carry-over from other donors' samples.

The V gene is TRBV5-6, the J gene TRBJ1-5, with 9 bases matching TRBD1. Trimming took 3 bases from V and 4 from J; bases not matched to a gene: 5. Germline CDR1 reads SGHDT; CDR2 reads YYEEEE. CDR3 length: 15 residues. This chain's CDR3 is CASSWTGTGNQPQHF. In nucleotides, the CDR3 is TGTGCCAGCAGCTGGACCGGGACAGGGAATCAGCCCCAGCATTTT.

V is TRBV6-1 and J is TRBJ2-3, with 8 nucleotides matching TRBD2. The CDR3 has 17 amino acids. V shed 4 bases, J shed 6 bases, and the junction held 15 bases outside the gene matches. Germline assignment: CDR1 MNHNS and CDR2 SASEGT. CDR3 sequence reads: CASSGGVSGRISDTQYF. DNA of the CDR3: TGTGCCAGCAGTGGAGGGGTAAGCGGGAGAATTTCCGATACGCAGTATTTT.

This clonotype was seen more than once but under ten times. This chain uses TRBV12-3 or TRBV12-4 with TRBJ2-3, with 13 bases matching TRBD2. CDR3 length: 16 residues. V shed 5 bases, J shed 4 bases, and the junction held 6 bases outside the gene matches. The CDR3 DNA follows: TGTGCCAGCAGTGATCGGACTAGCGGGAGATCAGATACGCAGTATTTT. Encoded protein: CASSDRTSGRSDTQYF.

This clonotype was recorded many times. At one end, the junction sequence differs from germline, possibly due to a read error. The gene calls are TRBV7-2 and TRBJ1-2; D is uncertain. Germline-derived CDR1 and CDR2 are SGHTA and FQGNSA. The CDR3 length is 13 residues. CDR3 bases: TGTGCCAGCAGCGTTTCCGTCACGGGATGGCATTCCTTC. It codes for CASSVSVTGWHSF.

This clonotype was recorded only once. The chain employs TRBV24-1 and TRBJ2-1; 11 nucleotides agree with TRBD2. The V gene end was trimmed by 5 bases and the J gene end by 1 base; junction bases not matched to a gene: 6. The CDR3 extends over 17 amino acids. The germline CDR1 and CDR2 sequences are KGHDR and SFDVKD. The CDR3: CATSAWGLADSYNEQFF. The CDR3 DNA sequence: TGTGCCACCAGTGCTTGGGGACTAGCGGATTCCTACAATGAGCAGTTCTTC.

This clonotype has just a few counts. The CDR3 spells CASSYRGSETQYF. The CDR3 DNA is TGTGCCAGCAGTTACAGGGGATCGGAGACCCAGTACTTC. The gene calls are TRBV6-5 and TRBJ2-5, with TRBD1 as a possible D gene (5 bases). The CDR3 is made up of 13 amino acids. Trimming removed 2 bases at V and 5 bases at J, with 9 bases between. Germline CDR1 reads MNHEY; CDR2 reads SVGAGI.

At least ten counts were recorded for this clonotype. The chain combines TRBV28 with TRBJ1-1, with D possibly TRBD1 on 5 matching bases. This CDR3 spans 12 amino acids. The ends were cut back, 2 bases at V and 11 bases at J, with 12 bases in the middle. Germline assignment: CDR1 MDHEN and CDR2 SYDVKM. The chain's CDR3 is CASSLPGRYAFF. The CDR3 DNA sequence: TGTGCCAGCAGTTTACCAGGGAGGTATGCTTTCTTT.

This clonotype was seen a few times. The chain carries TRBV19 and TRBJ1-5, with 11 bases that match TRBD1. V gave up 4 bases and J gave up 2 bases; unmatched junction bases: 7. Germline CDR1 and CDR2: LNHDA and SQIVND (reference sequence). The CDR3 totals 17 residues. The CDR3 coding sequence is TGTGCCAGTAGTACCGACGGGACAGGGGGGGGCAATCAGCCCCAGCATTTT. Encoded protein: CASSTDGTGGGNQPQHF.

This clonotype was observed many times. This rearrangement joins TRBV7-2 to TRBJ2-1; D may be TRBD1 (6 bases). The germline V and J ends were trimmed by 3 bases and 6 bases, with 9 bases remaining between them. The CDR3 is 13 residues long. CDR1 is SGHTA, CDR2 FQGNSA, per germline. The DNA for the CDR3 is TGTGCCAGCAGCTTCGGACAGTTCAATGAGCAGTTCTTC. As protein: CASSFGQFNEQFF. The whole variable domain, filled in from reference TRBV7-2 and TRBJ2-1, reads GAGVSQSPSNKVTEKGKDVELRCDPISGHTALYWYRQSLGQGLEFLIYFQGNSAPDKSGLPSDRFSAERTGGSVSTLTIQRTQQEDSAVYLCASSFGQFNEQFFGPGTRLTVL.

This clonotype was recorded at least ten times. This chain links TRBV7-2 with TRBJ1-2; D possibly corresponds to TRBD1 (6 bases). V lost 3 bases and J 7 bases, leaving 15 bases between the germline ends. The CDR3 extends over 14 amino acids. Germline values: CDR1 SGHTA, CDR2 FQGNSA. The CDR3 DNA reads as TGTGCCAGCAGCTTGGATTGGGGGGGCCGTGGCTACACCTTC. As protein: CASSLDWGGRGYTF.

This clonotype was picked up a small number of times. V usage is TRBV4-1 and J usage is TRBJ2-5, with 10 bases matching TRBD2. The V gene end was trimmed by 0 bases and the J gene end by 7 bases; junction bases not matched to a gene: 8. Germline loops: CDR1 MGHRA, CDR2 YSYEKL. The length of the CDR3 is 16 residues. For the CDR3, the DNA is TGCGCCAGCAGCCAAGATCTCCCAGCGGGAGGGCGGACCCAGTACTTC. This gives the protein CASSQDLPAGGRTQYF.

This clonotype was recorded at least ten times. The genes are TRBV7-2 and TRBJ2-1; 11 nucleotides align to TRBD2. Losses at the gene ends were 5 bases for V and 8 bases for J; bases not matched to a gene: 8. There are 15 residues in the CDR3. Germline values: CDR1 SGHTA, CDR2 FQGNSA. The CDR3 protein is CASSITSGSRDEQFF. Written as DNA, the CDR3 is TGTGCCAGCAGCATCACTAGCGGGAGTAGGGATGAGCAGTTCTTC. The whole variable domain, remainder taken from reference TRBV7-2 and TRBJ2-1, is GAGVSQSPSNKVTEKGKDVELRCDPISGHTALYWYRQSLGQGLEFLIYFQGNSAPDKSGLPSDRFSAERTGGSVSTLTIQRTQQEDSAVYLCASSITSGSRDEQFFGPGTRLTVL.

This clonotype was counted a few times. The rearrangement links TRBV25-1 to TRBJ2-7; weak D call: TRBD2 (5 bases). The CDR3 sequence is 14 residues long. Trimming shortened V by 2 bases and J by 0 bases, and 8 bases separated the two germline ends. CDR1 MGHDK and CDR2 SYGVNS come from the germline V gene. CDR3 loop: CASSERGSSYEQYF. Here the CDR3 DNA reads TGTGCCAGCAGTGAAAGAGGGAGCTCCTACGAGCAGTACTTC.

The CDR3 spells CASSPHSSGRETQYF. The DNA for the CDR3 is TGTGCCAGCAGCCCCCATTCTAGCGGGAGAGAGACCCAGTACTTC. This chain connects TRBV7-2 to TRBJ2-5; 10 bases align to TRBD2. This CDR3 has 15 residues. V shed 5 bases and J 4 bases; nucleotides not matched to a gene: 7. Per the germline V gene, CDR1 is SGHTA and CDR2 is FQGNSA.

This clonotype was detected only once. The rearrangement joins TRBV5-3 to TRBJ2-5; possibly TRBD2 for D (6 bases). TRBV5-3 is an open reading frame, and its role is uncertain. The CDR3 sequence is 14 residues long. V lost 8 bases and J 2 bases, leaving 16 bases between the germline ends. CDR3 nucleotides: TGTGCCAGCAGCCGTCCGGGGGTTCAAGAGACCCAGTACTTC. As protein: CASSRPGVQETQYF.

The genes are TRBV20-1 and TRBJ1-6; D might be TRBD1 (5 bases). Germline lookup yields CDR1 DFQATT and CDR2 SNEGSKA (reference sequence). V was pared by 0 bases and J by 3 bases, with 12 bases between. The CDR3 covers 16 residues. As DNA, the CDR3 is TGCAGTGCTAGAGATCCCCGACAGAGCTATAATTCACCCCTCCACTTT. The encoded protein is CSARDPRQSYNSPLHF.

The table lists this clonotype with a few counts. This chain connects TRBV5-4 to TRBJ1-1; D is uncertain. V lost 4 bases, J lost 5 bases, and 15 bases lay in between. There are 14 residues in the CDR3. Germline loops: CDR1 SGHNT, CDR2 YYREEE (reference sequence). The chain's CDR3 is CASSAGPTITEAFF. CDR3 bases: TGTGCCAGCAGCGCCGGCCCGACGATAACTGAAGCTTTCTTT.

The chain combines TRBV7-2 with TRBJ2-7; the D gene could be TRBD1 or TRBD2 (6 bases each). CDR3 length: 14 amino acids. Germline CDR1 and CDR2: SGHTA and FQGNSA. Trimming cost V 2 bases and J 5 bases, with 13 bases left between them. The CDR3 bases are TGTGCCAGCAGCTTATCCGGGGGCTTACACGAGCAGTACTTC. Encoded protein: CASSLSGGLHEQYF.

This chain links TRBV29-1 with TRBJ2-5, with 8 positions matching TRBD1. After removal of 7 bases from V and 5 bases from J, the junction contained 9 bases not matched to a gene. Looked up from germline, CDR1 is SQVTM and CDR2 is ANQGSEA. The CDR3 contains 13 residues. CDR3 residues: CSGVRQGTETQYF. The CDR3 DNA reads TGCAGCGGAGTGAGACAGGGGACGGAGACCCAGTACTTC.

The chain employs TRBV5-1 and TRBJ2-7, with D perhaps TRBD2 (5 bases). Germline lookup yields CDR1 SGHRS and CDR2 YFSETQ. This CDR3 is 13 amino acids long. The ends were cut back, 5 bases at V and 2 bases at J, with 11 bases in the middle. CDR3: CASRLPGTYEQYF. CDR3 nucleotide sequence: TGCGCCAGCAGGTTACCCGGGACCTACGAGCAGTACTTC.

This clonotype came up a few times. Written as DNA, the CDR3 is TGTGCCAGCACCGCCCCGGGGGCTACCTACGAGCAGTACGTC. It is translated as CASTAPGATYEQYV. The chain uses TRBV6-6 and TRBJ2-7, with D perhaps given as TRBD1 or TRBD2 (6 bases each). There are 14 residues in the CDR3. CDR1 is MNHNY and CDR2 is SVGAGI in the germline V gene (reference sequence). Deletions cut 7 bases from V and 2 bases from J, with 15 bases between.

This clonotype turned up a few times. This sequence joins TRBV7-9 and TRBJ2-7; D is perhaps TRBD1 (7 bases). Between the trimmed V and J ends, which lost 5 bases and 6 bases, there was a span of 23 bases. This CDR3 comprises 16 residues. Germline values: CDR1 SEHNR, CDR2 FQNEAQ (reference sequence). CDR3 region: CASSKGGTEPLPEQYF. CDR3 DNA: TGTGCCAGCAGCAAAGGGGGGACAGAGCCTCTACCCGAGCAGTACTTC.

This clonotype was observed a handful of times. This chain uses TRBV6-2 or TRBV6-3 with TRBJ1-1; D is unresolved. Per the germline V gene, CDR1 is MNHEY and CDR2 is SVGEGT. This CDR3 comprises 12 residues. V dropped 8 bases and J dropped 7 bases, with 14 bases sitting between them. For the CDR3, the DNA is TGTGCCAGCTACGCCTTCGGTTTTGAAGCTTTCTTT. Translating it yields CASYAFGFEAFF.

This clonotype was detected only a few times. The gene calls are TRBV10-3 and TRBJ1-1; D unclear. This CDR3 contains 13 residues. Germline CDR1 is ENHRY and CDR2 is SYGVKD. Trimming removed 7 bases from V and 2 bases from J, with 11 bases in between. The CDR3 bases are TGTGCCATCACTCTCAACTATAACACTGAAGCTTTCTTT. Its protein is CAITLNYNTEAFF.

The V call is TRBV24-1, the J call TRBJ2-1, with TRBD2 identical over 7 bases. The trim removed 4 bases at V and 0 bases at J, leaving 2 bases unmatched. The CDR3 length is 15 residues. Per the germline V gene, CDR1 is KGHDR and CDR2 is SFDVKD. The CDR3 here is CATSDWTSSYNEQFF. The CDR3 coding sequence is TGTGCCACCAGTGACTGGACTAGCTCCTACAATGAGCAGTTCTTC.

This clonotype appeared a few times. The V gene is TRBV20-1, the J gene TRBJ2-2; the D gene is possibly TRBD2 (5 bases). This CDR3 is built from 13 residues. In germline, CDR1 is DFQATT, CDR2 SNEGSKA (reference sequence). The V end lost 6 bases, the J end lost 3 bases, and 11 bases lay between the germline ends. CDR3 DNA sequence: TGCAGTGCCGTAACTAGGGACACCGGGGAGCTGTTTTTT. Its translation: CSAVTRDTGELFF.

There are many counts of this clonotype. The V gene is TRBV11-2, the J gene TRBJ2-5; TRBD2 agrees at 11 bases. CDR1 SGHAT and CDR2 FQNNGV come from the germline V gene. This CDR3 has 14 amino acids. The J segment lost 5 bases and the V segment lost 5 bases, leaving 4 bases of the junction unmatched. The CDR3 loop is CASSLLAGAETQYF. As DNA, the CDR3 is TGTGCCAGCAGCCTACTAGCGGGAGCGGAGACCCAGTACTTC.